What follows are 7 T cell receptor beta chains derived from one specimen sequenced in a study of blood T cell repertoires in COVID-19. This table comes from immunoSEQ multiplex PCR, and its TCRdb copy is limited to in-frame clones, with some not included. The data contain over 200,000 clones, around 89% of them seen just once; the ten biggest clones take up approximately 9%. Sequencing was done on a sample of PBMCs or T cells enriched from blood (not recorded which). These receptors all stem from a man aged 40-49 years who had recovered from COVID-19.

J is TRBJ1-2 and V is TRBV9; unclear D gene. The CDR3 consists of 12 residues. V was shortened by 6 bases and J by 7 bases, with 13 bases between the two germline ends. Per the germline V gene, CDR1 is SGDLS and CDR2 is YYNGEE. CDR3 loop: CASTLVGTGYTF. In nucleotides, the CDR3 is TGTGCCAGCACCCTAGTGGGTACTGGCTACACCTTC.

Details on this clone: This same CDR3 is encoded by further DNA sequences in the sample. This chain joins TRBV28 and TRBJ2-7, with a weak D call TRBD2 (5 bases). The V end lost 5 bases, the J end lost 6 bases, and 11 bases lay between the germline ends. Looked up from germline, CDR1 is MDHEN and CDR2 is SYDVKM. The CDR3 is made up of 12 amino acids. In nucleotides, the CDR3 is TGTGCCAGCAGTCTACGGGGTTCCGAGCAGTACTTC. It is translated as CASSLRGSEQYF. The complete variable domain, with remaining parts taken from reference TRBV28 and TRBJ2-7, reads DVKVTQSSRYLVKRTGEKVFLECVQDMDHENMFWYRQDPGLGLRLIYFSYDVKMKEKGDIPEGYSVSREKKERFSLILESASTNQTSMYLCASSLRGSEQYFGPGTRLTVT.

This clone was observed a few times. The V call is TRBV11-2, the J call TRBJ2-2, with D possibly TRBD1 on 6 matching bases. Germline loops: CDR1 SGHAT, CDR2 FQNNGV. Trimming pared 3 bases from V and 6 bases from J, leaving 14 bases between. The CDR3 runs to 15 residues. The CDR3 bases are TGTGCCAGCAGCTTTCAGGGGCGCGACGCCGGGGAGCTGTTTTTT. This translates into CASSFQGRDAGELFF.

This chain connects TRBV27 to TRBJ2-7, with 8 bases fitting TRBD2. Germline V lookup: CDR1 MNHEY, CDR2 SMNVEV (reference sequence). The CDR3 covers 17 residues. V shed 3 bases, J shed 6 bases, and the junction held 16 bases outside the gene matches. The DNA for the CDR3 is TGTGCCAGCAGTTTTTGGGGGGCCGCAAGCGGGAGTGGCGAGCAGTACTTC. This gives the protein CASSFWGAASGSGEQYF.

The V call is TRBV6-5, the J call TRBJ2-6; tentatively, D is TRBD2 (6 bases). The V gene's germline CDR1 is MNHEY and CDR2 SVGAGI. V lost 8 bases and J 0 bases, leaving 11 bases between the germline ends. The CDR3 length is 15 residues. CDR3: CASGPEGSGANVLTF. The CDR3, as DNA: TGTGCCAGCGGCCCGGAGGGCTCTGGGGCCAACGTCCTGACTTTC.

V is TRBV24-1 and J is TRBJ2-5; D is perhaps TRBD1 (5 bases). Trimming shortened V by 4 bases and J by 5 bases, and 16 bases separated the two germline ends. Germline CDR1 reads KGHDR; CDR2 reads SFDVKD. This CDR3 has 15 amino acids. The CDR3 nucleotides are TGTGCCACCAGTGACTCGACCACTCCAGGGGAGACCCAGTACTTC. It specifies CATSDSTTPGETQYF.

The rearrangement uses TRBV11-3 and TRBJ1-1, with TRBD1 matching over 9 bases. The CDR3 totals 16 residues. With V trimmed by 5 bases and J by 0 bases, 7 bases remained unmatched. CDR1 is SGHNT and CDR2 is YENEEA in the germline V gene. The CDR3 here is CASSARTGALNTEAFF. CDR3 sequence (DNA): TGTGCCAGCAGCGCCCGGACAGGGGCATTGAACACTGAAGCTTTCTTT.